This TCR beta chain was captured in a study of beta chain features in type 1 diabetes. In the study overall: Comparable age, gender and cell yields were observed in patients relative to healthy donors. Findings and caveats of the study: Shorter TCRB CDR3s, moderately but significantly so, were found in Type 1 diabetes patients in all four CD4+ subsets.

Isolated RNA was reverse transcribed in full, so expressed TCRB transcripts were sequenced. Using immunoSEQ multiplex PCR, the repertoire was profiled, and TCRdb retains in-frame clones only, with some absent. This sample has around 600,000 clones, with 9.5% to 15% found just once. In regard to this clone: Its antigen is still unknown.

The germline CDR1 and CDR2 sequences are SGHNT and YENEEA. J lost 1 base, V lost 6 bases, and 3 bases had no gene match. The CDR3 consists of 13 residues. Specimen: naive CD4+ T cells from blood. The chain recombines TRBV11-3 with TRBJ2-7, with 7 nucleotides matching TRBD1. The receptor comes from a man aged 25-45 years with type 1 diabetes. The CDR3 region is CASRTGWSYEQYF. CDR3 coding DNA: TGTGCCAGCAGGACAGGGTGGTCCTACGAGCAGTACTTC.